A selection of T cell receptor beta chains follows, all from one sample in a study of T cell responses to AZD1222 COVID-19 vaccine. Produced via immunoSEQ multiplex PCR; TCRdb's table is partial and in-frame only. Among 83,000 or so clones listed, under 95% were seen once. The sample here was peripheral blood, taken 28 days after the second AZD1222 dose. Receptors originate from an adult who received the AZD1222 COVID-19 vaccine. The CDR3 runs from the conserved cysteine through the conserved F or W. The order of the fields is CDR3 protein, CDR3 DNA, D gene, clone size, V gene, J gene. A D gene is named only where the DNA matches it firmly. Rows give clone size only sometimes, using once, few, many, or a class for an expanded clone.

CDR3 protein: CASRGPGLAASGELFF
CDR3 DNA: TGTGCCAGCAGAGGGCCGGGACTAGCGGCCTCGGGGGAGCTGTTTTTT
D gene: TRBD2
clone size: -
V gene: TRBV2
J gene: TRBJ2-2

CDR3 protein: CASSYINRNTEAFF
CDR3 DNA: TGTGCCAGCAGCTATATAAATAGGAACACTGAAGCTTTCTTT
D gene: -
clone size: once
V gene: TRBV11-2
J gene: TRBJ1-1

CDR3 protein: CASRTAGGRTDTQYF
CDR3 DNA: TGTGCCAGCCGAACAGCGGGAGGGCGCACAGATACGCAGTATTTT
D gene: TRBD2
clone size: -
V gene: TRBV2
J gene: TRBJ2-3

CDR3 protein: CASSPQAGDTGELFF
CDR3 DNA: TGTGCCAGCTCACCTCAGGCGGGTGACACCGGGGAGCTGTTTTTT
D gene: -
clone size: -
V gene: TRBV18
J gene: TRBJ2-2

CDR3 protein: CASRETVSNEKLFF
CDR3 DNA: TGTGCCAGCAGGGAAACGGTTAGCAATGAAAAACTGTTTTTT
D gene: -
clone size: -
V gene: TRBV27
J gene: TRBJ1-4

CDR3 protein: CASSPGLAPHEQFF
CDR3 DNA: TGTGCCAGCAGTCCGGGACTAGCCCCCCATGAGCAGTTCTTC
D gene: TRBD2
clone size: -
V gene: TRBV2
J gene: TRBJ2-1

CDR3 protein: CASSDTGYNTGELFF
CDR3 DNA: TGTGCCAGCAGTGATACAGGGTATAACACCGGGGAGCTGTTTTTT
D gene: -
clone size: -
V gene: TRBV9
J gene: TRBJ2-2

CDR3 protein: CASSPPLFANTGELFF
CDR3 DNA: TGCGCCAGCAGCCCACCACTATTCGCGAACACCGGGGAGCTGTTTTTT
D gene: -
clone size: -
V gene: TRBV4-1
J gene: TRBJ2-2

CDR3 protein: CASSPLPTTTFDEQYF
CDR3 DNA: TGTGCCAGCAGCCCCTTGCCGACTACGACCTTCGACGAGCAGTACTTC
D gene: -
clone size: -
V gene: TRBV7-9
J gene: TRBJ2-7

CDR3 protein: CASSQGQGGNQPQHF
CDR3 DNA: TGCGCCAGCAGCCAAGGACAGGGGGGAAATCAGCCCCAGCATTTT
D gene: TRBD1
clone size: -
V gene: TRBV4-1
J gene: TRBJ1-5

CDR3 protein: CASSPGQGNEQYF
CDR3 DNA: TGTGCCAGCAGCCCGGGACAGGGGAACGAGCAGTACTTC
D gene: TRBD1
clone size: -
V gene: TRBV6-5
J gene: TRBJ2-7

CDR3 protein: CASSPGTANYGYTF
CDR3 DNA: TGCGCCAGCAGCCCCGGGACGGCGAACTATGGCTACACCTTC
D gene: -
clone size: -
V gene: TRBV5-1
J gene: TRBJ1-2

CDR3 protein: CASRSGTTVPQETQYF
CDR3 DNA: TGCGCCAGCAGGAGCGGGACAACAGTACCCCAAGAGACCCAGTACTTC
D gene: -
clone size: -
V gene: TRBV5-1
J gene: TRBJ2-5

CDR3 protein: CASSKGSTDITGELFF
CDR3 DNA: TGTGCCAGCAGCAAAGGGTCGACAGACATAACCGGGGAGCTGTTTTTT
D gene: -
clone size: -
V gene: TRBV21-1
J gene: TRBJ2-2

CDR3 protein: CASSPLGRLAEAFF
CDR3 DNA: TGTGCCAGCAGCCCTTTAGGCAGGTTGGCTGAAGCTTTCTTT
D gene: -
clone size: once
V gene: TRBV9
J gene: TRBJ1-1

CDR3 protein: CASSFLGGTYEQYF
CDR3 DNA: TGTGCCAGCAGTTTTCTCGGGGGAACCTACGAGCAGTACTTC
D gene: -
clone size: -
V gene: TRBV27
J gene: TRBJ2-7

CDR3 protein: CASSANGQAVGSPLHF
CDR3 DNA: TGCGCCAGCAGCGCGAACGGACAGGCGGTTGGATCACCCCTCCACTTT
D gene: TRBD1
clone size: -
V gene: TRBV5-1
J gene: TRBJ1-6

CDR3 protein: CASSSWRAEATEAFF
CDR3 DNA: TGTGCCAGCAGCTCTTGGAGGGCTGAGGCAACTGAAGCTTTCTTT
D gene: -
clone size: -
V gene: TRBV5-6
J gene: TRBJ1-1

CDR3 protein: CAISEIQTGSGYTF
CDR3 DNA: TGTGCCATCAGTGAGATACAGACCGGGAGCGGCTACACCTTC
D gene: -
clone size: -
V gene: TRBV10-3
J gene: TRBJ1-2

CDR3 protein: CASSTRGNNYNEQFF
CDR3 DNA: TGTGCCAGCAGTACTCGCGGGAACAACTACAATGAGCAGTTCTTC
D gene: -
clone size: -
V gene: TRBV7-8
J gene: TRBJ2-1

CDR3 protein: CASSFRGSNQPQHF
CDR3 DNA: TGTGCCAGCAGCTTTCGTGGAAGCAATCAGCCCCAGCATTTT
D gene: -
clone size: few
V gene: TRBV13
J gene: TRBJ1-5

CDR3 protein: CASNNDGYTF
CDR3 DNA: TGTGCCAGTAATAATGATGGCTACACCTTC
D gene: -
clone size: -
V gene: TRBV19
J gene: TRBJ1-2

CDR3 protein: CASSEGTHDTDTQYF
CDR3 DNA: TGCGCCAGCAGTGAGGGGACCCACGACACAGATACGCAGTATTTT
D gene: -
clone size: large
V gene: TRBV10-1
J gene: TRBJ2-3

CDR3 protein: CASGMRLAGELFF
CDR3 DNA: TGTGCCAGCGGGATGAGGTTGGCCGGGGAGCTGTTTTTT
D gene: -
clone size: -
V gene: TRBV6-5
J gene: TRBJ2-2

CDR3 protein: CASSLGDRAHGYTF
CDR3 DNA: TGCGCCAGCAGCTTGGGCGACAGGGCCCATGGCTACACCTTC
D gene: TRBD1
clone size: many
V gene: TRBV5-1
J gene: TRBJ1-2

CDR3 protein: CASSLNSGTPQETQYF
CDR3 DNA: TGCGCCAGCAGCTTGAATAGCGGGACCCCCCAAGAGACCCAGTACTTC
D gene: TRBD2
clone size: once
V gene: TRBV5-1
J gene: TRBJ2-5

CDR3 protein: CASSESQGKSPLHF
CDR3 DNA: TGTGCCAGCAGTGAATCGCAGGGAAAATCACCCCTCCACTTT
D gene: -
clone size: once
V gene: TRBV2
J gene: TRBJ1-6

CDR3 protein: CASSPPEGEQYF
CDR3 DNA: TGTGCCAGCAGCCCCCCGGAGGGCGAGCAGTACTTC
D gene: -
clone size: -
V gene: TRBV28
J gene: TRBJ2-7

CDR3 protein: CATSPGGEGIETQYF
CDR3 DNA: TGTGCCACCAGCCCCGGGGGGGAAGGGATAGAGACCCAGTACTTC
D gene: TRBD2
clone size: -
V gene: TRBV24-1
J gene: TRBJ2-5

CDR3 protein: CASSPGQGVSSYEQYF
CDR3 DNA: TGTGCCAGCAGCCCCGGACAGGGGGTCAGCTCCTACGAGCAGTACTTC
D gene: TRBD1
clone size: once
V gene: TRBV3-1/TRBV3-2
J gene: TRBJ2-7

CDR3 protein: CASSLAGESSGANVLTF
CDR3 DNA: TGCGCCAGCAGCTTGGCGGGGGAGAGCTCTGGGGCCAACGTCCTGACTTTC
D gene: -
clone size: -
V gene: TRBV5-1
J gene: TRBJ2-6

CDR3 protein: CASSFRYEQFF
CDR3 DNA: TGTGCCAGCAGTTTTAGGTATGAGCAGTTCTTC
D gene: -
clone size: -
V gene: TRBV25-1
J gene: TRBJ2-1

CDR3 protein: CASSLGGTSGRPPQFF
CDR3 DNA: TGTGCCAGCAGCTTAGGTGGGACTAGCGGGAGGCCTCCTCAGTTCTTC
D gene: TRBD2
clone size: -
V gene: TRBV7-2
J gene: TRBJ2-1

CDR3 protein: CASSFVSTDTQYF
CDR3 DNA: TGTGCCAGCAGCTTCGTGAGCACAGATACGCAGTATTTT
D gene: -
clone size: -
V gene: TRBV7-2
J gene: TRBJ2-3

CDR3 protein: CSAQGGGILDYGYTF
CDR3 DNA: TGCAGCGCCCAGGGGGGGGGCATCCTGGACTATGGCTACACCTTC
D gene: TRBD1
clone size: once
V gene: TRBV29-1
J gene: TRBJ1-2

CDR3 protein: CSATGNEQFF
CDR3 DNA: TGCAGTGCTACAGGGAATGAGCAGTTCTTC
D gene: -
clone size: once
V gene: TRBV20-1
J gene: TRBJ2-1

CDR3 protein: CASSFILGLGGNNQPQHF
CDR3 DNA: TGTGCCAGCAGCTTCATCTTAGGTTTAGGGGGAAACAATCAGCCCCAGCATTTT
D gene: -
clone size: -
V gene: TRBV7-8
J gene: TRBJ1-5

CDR3 protein: CASSLVGVETQYF
CDR3 DNA: TGTGCCAGCAGCTTAGTTGGGGTAGAGACCCAGTACTTC
D gene: -
clone size: -
V gene: TRBV13
J gene: TRBJ2-5

CDR3 protein: CASSYSRGGLGNTIYF
CDR3 DNA: TGTGCCAGCAGTTACTCGAGGGGGGGCCTTGGAAACACCATATATTTT
D gene: -
clone size: -
V gene: TRBV6-5
J gene: TRBJ1-3

CDR3 protein: CTSSQDLERTSTDTQYF
CDR3 DNA: TGCACCAGCAGCCAAGATCTTGAGAGGACAAGCACAGATACGCAGTATTTT
D gene: -
clone size: -
V gene: TRBV1
J gene: TRBJ2-3

CDR3 protein: CASSLGNSPLHF
CDR3 DNA: TGTGCCAGCAGTTTGGGTAATTCACCCCTCCACTTT
D gene: -
clone size: -
V gene: TRBV12-3/TRBV12-4
J gene: TRBJ1-6

CDR3 protein: CASSPDTLTSYEQYF
CDR3 DNA: TGTGCCAGCAGTCCGGACACATTGACTTCCTACGAGCAGTACTTC
D gene: -
clone size: -
V gene: TRBV27
J gene: TRBJ2-7

CDR3 protein: CASSLRRLAGVNTGELFF
CDR3 DNA: TGTGCCAGCAGCTTACGACGGCTAGCGGGAGTCAACACCGGGGAGCTGTTTTTT
D gene: TRBD2
clone size: -
V gene: TRBV13
J gene: TRBJ2-2

CDR3 protein: CASSPGARRADNEQFF
CDR3 DNA: TGTGCCAGCAGTCCCGGAGCAAGAAGGGCCGACAATGAGCAGTTCTTC
D gene: -
clone size: -
V gene: TRBV28
J gene: TRBJ2-1

CDR3 protein: CASSFTPGSNQPQHF
CDR3 DNA: TGTGCCAGCAGTTTCACTCCAGGGAGCAATCAGCCCCAGCATTTT
D gene: -
clone size: -
V gene: TRBV28
J gene: TRBJ1-5

CDR3 protein: CASSWTGERVDTQYF
CDR3 DNA: TGTGCCAGCAGTTGGACAGGGGAGCGGGTGGATACGCAGTATTTT
D gene: TRBD1
clone size: -
V gene: TRBV28
J gene: TRBJ2-3

CDR3 protein: CASSPGQPNQPQHF
CDR3 DNA: TGTGCCAGCTCTCCTGGACAGCCTAATCAGCCCCAGCATTTT
D gene: -
clone size: -
V gene: TRBV18
J gene: TRBJ1-5

CDR3 protein: CASSEALRGDQPQHF
CDR3 DNA: TGTGCCAGCAGTGAAGCGCTTCGAGGAGATCAGCCCCAGCATTTT
D gene: -
clone size: -
V gene: TRBV6-1
J gene: TRBJ1-5

CDR3 protein: CASSLGDRGKSNQPQHF
CDR3 DNA: TGTGCCAGCAGTTTAGGGGACAGGGGGAAGAGCAATCAGCCCCAGCATTTT
D gene: TRBD1
clone size: -
V gene: TRBV28
J gene: TRBJ1-5

CDR3 protein: CARGGPRYGYTF
CDR3 DNA: TGTGCCAGAGGGGGCCCGCGGTATGGCTACACCTTC
D gene: TRBD1
clone size: -
V gene: TRBV27
J gene: TRBJ1-2

CDR3 protein: CASSSMGQGGPGELFF
CDR3 DNA: TGTGCCAGCAGTTCGATGGGACAGGGGGGCCCCGGGGAGCTGTTTTTT
D gene: TRBD1
clone size: -
V gene: TRBV6-2/TRBV6-3
J gene: TRBJ2-2

CDR3 protein: CASSPQGGSTDTQYF
CDR3 DNA: TGTGCCAGCAGCCCTCAGGGGGGGAGCACAGATACGCAGTATTTT
D gene: -
clone size: -
V gene: TRBV9
J gene: TRBJ2-3

CDR3 protein: CASSRPDRVKAGYTF
CDR3 DNA: TGCGCCAGCAGCCGCCCAGACAGGGTGAAAGCCGGCTACACCTTC
D gene: TRBD1
clone size: -
V gene: TRBV4-1
J gene: TRBJ1-2

CDR3 protein: CASSKQGNQPQHF
CDR3 DNA: TGTGCCAGTAGCAAACAGGGTAATCAGCCCCAGCATTTT
D gene: -
clone size: once
V gene: TRBV19
J gene: TRBJ1-5

CDR3 protein: CASSLGQVSNQPQHF
CDR3 DNA: TGTGCCAGCTCACTCGGACAGGTTAGCAATCAGCCCCAGCATTTT
D gene: TRBD1
clone size: -
V gene: TRBV18
J gene: TRBJ1-5

CDR3 protein: CASSPSGITEAFF
CDR3 DNA: TGTGCCAGCTCACCATCGGGGATCACTGAAGCTTTCTTT
D gene: -
clone size: -
V gene: TRBV18
J gene: TRBJ1-1

CDR3 protein: CASSLAGQGFNTEAFF
CDR3 DNA: TGCGCCAGCAGCTTGGCCGGACAGGGTTTTAACACTGAAGCTTTCTTT
D gene: TRBD1
clone size: once
V gene: TRBV5-1
J gene: TRBJ1-1

CDR3 protein: CASSIAQLEAFF
CDR3 DNA: TGTGCCAGCAGTATAGCCCAGCTTGAAGCTTTCTTT
D gene: -
clone size: -
V gene: TRBV11-2
J gene: TRBJ1-1

CDR3 protein: CASSSSGRTDTQYF
CDR3 DNA: TGTGCCAGCAGCTCTAGCGGGAGAACAGATACGCAGTATTTT
D gene: TRBD2
clone size: -
V gene: TRBV11-2
J gene: TRBJ2-3

CDR3 protein: CASSEVVGQGRETQYF
CDR3 DNA: TGTGCCAGCAGTGAAGTGGTTGGACAGGGAAGAGAGACCCAGTACTTC
D gene: TRBD1
clone size: -
V gene: TRBV2
J gene: TRBJ2-5